What follows describes a single T cell receptor beta chain. What it binds is not known. The data were taken from a study of siplizumab effects on memory and regulatory T cells. Data came from immunoSEQ multiplex PCR; TCRdb stores just in-frame clones and leaves some out. The profile shows approximately 68,000 clones, roughly nine tenths of them singletons. Study conclusions and caveats: The study did not confirm that proliferating Tregs from siplizumab cultures were suppressive. Apparently key alloresponse contributors, naive T cells also seemed more diverse than memory cells. Alloreactive sequences tracing back to unstimulated CD4+ memory cells were significantly reduced by siplizumab.

Trimming pared 3 bases from V and 2 bases from J, leaving 8 bases between. The CDR3 is made up of 13 amino acids. In germline, CDR1 is SEHNR, CDR2 FQNEAQ (reference sequence). The V call is TRBV7-9, the J call TRBJ2-7; D gene ambiguous. This sequence originates from a human donor in good health. The sample consisted of CD8+ T cells sorted from blood. This chain's CDR3 is CASSFPGTYEQYF. CDR3 bases: TGTGCCAGCAGCTTCCCTGGGACCTACGAGCAGTACTTC.